The clone carrying this T cell receptor (beta chain) was found a few times. This sample is part of a study of glioma-infiltrating T cells. V trimming: 3 bases; J trimming: 7 bases; junction bases outside the gene matches: 8. Germline loops: CDR1 MGHRA, CDR2 YSYEKL. This CDR3 spans 14 amino acids. Using RNA template, CDR3s of TCR alpha and beta were amplified with iRepertoire arm-PCR. From the multiplex PCR reads, TCRdb called clonotypes with MiXCR, one entry per CDR3 protein. Of 20,000 to 25,000 distinct CDR3 sequences in the sample, roughly 24% were seen once. This clonotype was obtained from a human donor with low-grade glioma or glioblastoma, undergoing nonglioma brain surgery, or in good health (not recorded which). Sequencing used glioma tissue, nonneoplastic brain tissue, or PBMCs (not recorded which). The chain employs TRBV4-1 and TRBJ2-7; 8 bases line up with TRBD1. For the CDR3, the DNA is TGCGCCAGCAGCCATTTCTGGACAGGGTTTGAGCAGTACTTC. It translates to CASSHFWTGFEQYF.